This T cell receptor beta chain was sequenced for a study of shared clonotypes between healthy human individuals. CDR3 length equals 12 residues. CDR1 is SGHTA, CDR2 FQGNSA, per germline. As for this clone: One end of the junction does not line up with germline, which may come from a read error.

Repertoires were generated with immunoSEQ multiplex PCR, while TCRdb's copy carries only in-frame clones and drops some. This sample has almost 750,000 clones, with roughly 72% found just once. This chain connects TRBV7-2 to TRBJ2-5; D gene ambiguous. The clonotype comes from a woman under 40 in good health. The specimen sequenced was memory CD4+ T cells sorted from blood. Indicated subset: CD45RA-negative fraction. CDR3 bases: TGTGCCAGCAGCTCAAATAGGGTGTCGGAAAACTTC. Amino acids: CASSSNRVSENF.